This TCR beta chain was captured in a study of T cells in Graves' hyperthyroidism and ophthalmopathy. RNA transcripts served as the template for amplifying TCR beta CDR3 regions. During a first-round RT-PCR of the TCR CDR3, the HTBI primer set was used. TCRdb reanalysed the multiplex PCR reads using MiXCR and keeps one entry per CDR3 protein. Here the sample spans 350,000 or so distinct CDR3 sequences, roughly 20% being singletons. The CDR3 totals 12 residues. Germline CDR1 reads LNHDA; CDR2 reads SQIVND (reference sequence). Trimming shortened V by 4 bases and J by 6 bases, and 9 bases separated the two germline ends.

The V and J genes are TRBV19 and TRBJ2-5; no firm D call. This clonotype was obtained from a woman between 40 and 50 years old with Graves' ophthalmopathy. Sequencing was done on a sample of blood. The CDR3 here is CASSTNGQTQYF. The CDR3 nucleotides read TGTGCCAGTAGTACAAACGGACAGACCCAGTACTTC.